One and the same sample provided the 29 T cell receptor beta chains below, sequenced in a study of vaccination and CD4 T cells after COVID-19. Specified treatment: roughly ten-day PBMC culture with coronavirus spike peptide pools or control peptides (ViraFEST assay). Their cognate antigens are unknown. Sequenced with the Oncomine TCR Beta short-read assay was DNA taken from cultured CD4+ T cells. TCRdb called the PCR reads again in MiXCR, with one record for every CDR3 protein. Among around 19,000 distinct CDR3 sequences listed, about two fifths were seen once. The sequencing input was CD4+ T cells from blood, cultured in vitro. These receptors were taken from a human donor who had recovered from COVID-19.

The genes are TRBV6-2 or TRBV6-3 and TRBJ1-1, with D possibly matching TRBD1 (5 bases). This CDR3 has 15 residues. Deletions cut 5 bases from V and 5 bases from J, with 18 bases between. CDR1 and CDR2 (germline): MNHEY, SVGEGT. The CDR3 is CASSPWTNRDTEAFF. The CDR3 DNA reads as TGTGCCAGCAGTCCCTGGACAAATCGGGATACTGAAGCTTTCTTT.

The chain couples TRBV20-1 to TRBJ2-7, with TRBD2 identical over 15 bases. V trimming: 3 bases; J trimming: 5 bases; junction bases outside the gene matches: 2. Germline lookup yields CDR1 DFQATT and CDR2 SNEGSKA (reference sequence). There are 14 residues in the CDR3. The CDR3 is CSARGTSGGNEQYF. The CDR3 nucleotides are TGCAGTGCTAGGGGGACTAGCGGGGGGAACGAGCAGTACTTC.

The chain uses TRBV5-8 and TRBJ2-2; D unclear. Germline V gives CDR1 SGHTS, CDR2 YDEGEE. Trimming removed 3 bases from V and 1 base from J, with 7 bases in between. The CDR3 covers 14 residues. In nucleotides, the CDR3 is TGTGCCAGCAGCTCCCTAGAGAACACCGGGGAGCTGTTTTTT. Amino acid sequence: CASSSLENTGELFF.

Points on this clonotype: Because the CDR3 is missing its conserved closing phenylalanine or tryptophan, this is likely a read error. CDR3 protein: CASSFNAYTQYL. DNA for the CDR3: TGTGCCAGCAGTTTCAACGCATATACGCAGTATTTA. V gene TRBV12-3 or TRBV12-4 combines with J gene TRBJ2-3; D unresolved. The CDR3 is 12 amino acids. Trimming left V 3 bases short and J 7 bases short, with 8 bases between.

The chain has TRBV18 and TRBJ2-1, with 7 bases aligning to TRBD2. Germline CDR1 is KGHSH and CDR2 is LQKENI. CDR3 size: 18 residues. The V gene end was trimmed by 1 base and the J gene end by 7 bases; junction bases not matched to a gene: 16. CDR3 in DNA: TGTGCCAGCTCACCACTGGCGAAAAGTGGGAGGGATTCGAATGAGCAGTTCTTC. This gives the protein CASSPLAKSGRDSNEQFF.

The J gene is TRBJ1-1, the V gene TRBV20-1; possibly TRBD1 for D (5 bases). The ends were cut back, 7 bases at V and 0 bases at J, with 15 bases in the middle. The germline gives CDR1 DFQATT, CDR2 SNEGSKA (reference sequence). CDR3 size: 14 residues. The CDR3 is CSVSTEFMNTEAFF. The CDR3 DNA is TGCAGTGTATCGACAGAGTTCATGAACACTGAAGCTTTCTTT.

This clonotype was detected only once. The rearrangement uses TRBV12-5 and TRBJ1-5; D is perhaps TRBD1 (6 bases). Germline CDR1 LGHNT, CDR2 FRNRAP. With 5 bases removed from V and 3 bases from J, the gap between germline ends came to 11 bases. The CDR3 length is 14 residues. CDR3 DNA sequence: TGTGCTAGTGGTCTGGGACAAATCAATCAGCCCCAGCATTTT. It codes for CASGLGQINQPQHF.

The chain is built from TRBV5-1 and TRBJ2-7; D possibly matches TRBD1 or TRBD2 (5 bases each). V shed 4 bases and J shed 0 bases, with 20 bases lying between them. The CDR3 covers 17 residues. Germline CDR1 SGHRS, CDR2 YFSETQ. This chain's CDR3 is CASSPGDTGPSSYEQYF. The CDR3 DNA reads as TGCGCCAGCAGCCCTGGCGACACGGGGCCGAGCTCCTACGAGCAGTACTTC.

The chain has TRBV15 and TRBJ2-2, with TRBD2 identical over 8 bases. The V and J ends lost 0 bases and 4 bases, in that order; junction bases with no gene match: 16. CDR3 size: 20 residues. Germline-derived CDR1 and CDR2 are LNHNV and YYDKDF (reference sequence). The CDR3 DNA follows: TGTGCCACCAGCAGAGATGGGGGGGGAGCGGGAGAGGTTTCCACCGGGGAGCTGTTTTTT. This sequence encodes CATSRDGGGAGEVSTGELFF.

J is TRBJ1-6 and V is TRBV7-3, with a possible D match to TRBD1 (6 bases). CDR3 length: 16 amino acids. Germline loops: CDR1 SGHTA, CDR2 FQGTGA. Between the trimmed V and J ends, which lost 4 bases and 10 bases, there was a span of 20 bases. This CDR3 is CASSYRGGAEGSPLHF. The DNA of the CDR3 is TGTGCCAGCAGCTACCGCGGGGGGGCAGAGGGGTCACCCCTCCACTTT.

The chain joins TRBV6-1 to TRBJ1-1; D not certain. V gave up 4 bases and J gave up 4 bases, with 10 bases separating them. This CDR3 comprises 13 residues. In germline, CDR1 is MNHNS, CDR2 SASEGT. The CDR3 sequence is CASSVSLGTEAFF. The CDR3 DNA reads TGTGCCAGCAGTGTATCGTTGGGCACTGAAGCTTTCTTT.

This clonotype came up a few times. The chain couples TRBV27 to TRBJ1-1, with D possibly being TRBD1 (6 bases). The CDR3 extends over 16 amino acids. V lost 4 bases to trimming and J lost 7 bases, with 22 bases between them. Per germline, CDR1 MNHEY and CDR2 SMNVEV (reference sequence). CDR3 sequence (DNA): TGTGCCAGCAGTTATTACAGGGCGACAACACTTAATGAAGCTTTCTTT. Translated: CASSYYRATTLNEAFF.

V and J are TRBV7-9 and TRBJ1-1, with 10 bases lining up with TRBD1. CDR1 SEHNR and CDR2 FQNEAQ come from the germline V gene (reference sequence). The length of the CDR3 is 13 residues. V shed 1 base, J shed 11 bases, and the junction held 4 bases outside the gene matches. For the CDR3, the DNA is TGTGCCAGCAGCTTAGAGGGACAGGGGCCGGCTTTCTTT. Translating it yields CASSLEGQGPAFF.

J is TRBJ2-3 and V is TRBV24-1; possible D gene TRBD2, 6 bases. Trimming left V 7 bases short and J 8 bases short, with 18 bases between. Per germline, CDR1 KGHDR and CDR2 SFDVKD. The CDR3 loop spans 14 amino acids. As DNA, the CDR3 is TGTGCCACCAGCGGGGAGGAGGGTATCGGTACGCAGTATTTT. It yields the protein CATSGEEGIGTQYF.

The rearrangement uses TRBV2 and TRBJ2-3; D remains ambiguous. Germline CDR1 is SNHLY and CDR2 is FYNNEI. V lost 2 bases and J 3 bases, leaving 0 bases between the germline ends. This CDR3 is 11 amino acids long. CDR3 in DNA: TGTGCCAGCAGTGAAACAGATACGCAGTATTTT. It translates to CASSETDTQYF.

The chain couples TRBV30 to TRBJ2-2; no reliable D call. Germline values: CDR1 GTSNPN, CDR2 SVGIG (reference sequence). The CDR3 is 13 residues long. V gave up 2 bases and J gave up 6 bases, with 10 bases separating them. The CDR3 DNA is TGTGCCTGGAGTAACGTCGACGCCGGGGAGCTGTTTTTT. Translation: CAWSNVDAGELFF.

In its sample, this clonotype was seen a few times. V gene TRBV7-2 combines with J gene TRBJ2-4; D may be TRBD2 (5 bases). The V end was cut by 5 bases, the J end by 5 bases, with 19 bases between. This CDR3 has 16 amino acids. Germline CDR1 SGHTA, CDR2 FQGNSA. The CDR3 sequence is CASSPRVGWRENIQYF. CDR3 DNA: TGTGCCAGCAGCCCCCGTGTGGGATGGCGGGAAAACATTCAGTACTTC.

This clonotype has a handful of counts. The chain uses TRBV7-8 and TRBJ2-2; possible D gene TRBD2, 7 bases. V lost 5 bases, J lost 3 bases, and 13 bases lay in between. The CDR3 spans 15 residues. Germline-derived CDR1 and CDR2 are SGHVS and FQNEAQ. The CDR3 region is CASSGGAAYTGELFF. The CDR3 DNA reads TGTGCCAGCAGCGGGGGGGCGGCCTACACCGGGGAGCTGTTTTTT.

This clonotype was observed a handful of times. The chain joins TRBV6-1 to TRBJ2-1; D is possibly TRBD1 (6 bases). Germline CDR1 is MNHNS and CDR2 is SASEGT. Trimming removed 5 bases from V and 2 bases from J, with 25 bases in between. CDR3 length equals 19 residues. The CDR3 sequence: CASSPFRDIGLRAYNEQFF. CDR3 coding DNA: TGTGCCAGCAGTCCCTTCCGGGACATCGGACTGCGGGCCTACAATGAGCAGTTCTTC.

The sample holds a few counts of this clonotype. V and J are TRBV2 and TRBJ2-2; 8 bases fit TRBD2. Germline values: CDR1 SNHLY, CDR2 FYNNEI. The CDR3 covers 15 residues. J lost 2 bases, V lost 4 bases, and 3 bases had no gene match. CDR3 region: CASSGTSLNTGELFF. The CDR3 nucleotides read TGTGCCAGCAGTGGGACTAGCCTCAACACCGGGGAGCTGTTTTTT.

This clonotype has just one count. This chain links TRBV5-5 with TRBJ1-1; D is possibly TRBD1 (5 bases). Germline V gene lookup returns CDR1 SGHKS and CDR2 YYEKEE (reference sequence). CDR3 size: 16 residues. V lost 4 bases, J lost 0 bases, and 16 bases lay in between. The CDR3 DNA is TGTGCCAGCAGCGGGCGGTCAGGGCTCATGAACACTGAAGCTTTCTTT. Amino acids: CASSGRSGLMNTEAFF.

This clonotype was recorded a few times. The J gene is TRBJ2-7, the V gene TRBV7-2; possibly TRBD1 for D (6 bases). CDR3 size: 15 residues. Per the germline V gene, CDR1 is SGHTA and CDR2 is FQGNSA. The V and J ends lost 5 bases and 5 bases respectively, with 19 bases between them. CDR3 sequence reads: CASSASGTPVDEQYF. DNA of the CDR3: TGTGCCAGCAGCGCCTCCGGGACACCAGTCGACGAGCAGTACTTC.

The V and J genes are TRBV5-1 and TRBJ2-3; 8 bases fit TRBD2. The CDR3 spans 16 residues. The germline gives CDR1 SGHRS, CDR2 YFSETQ. V lost 0 bases and J lost 1; bases outside the gene matches: 4. The CDR3 DNA follows: TGCGCCAGCAGCTTGGCCTCACTAGCGGGCACAGATACGCAGTATTTT. Protein product: CASSLASLAGTDTQYF.

The rearrangement joins TRBV12-3 or TRBV12-4 to TRBJ2-5, with 12 bases lining up with TRBD2. The CDR3 contains 17 residues. The V and J ends lost 0 bases and 5 bases, in that order; junction bases with no gene match: 7. The CDR3 DNA sequence: TGTGCCAGCAGTTTAGCGTCTAGCGGGGGGGCCAGGGAGACCCAGTACTTC. It codes for CASSLASSGGARETQYF.

The chain links TRBV20-1 to TRBJ2-3; 8 bases match TRBD2. V gave up 0 bases and J gave up 5 bases; unmatched junction bases: 4. CDR1 DFQATT and CDR2 SNEGSKA come from the germline V gene (reference sequence). The CDR3 contains 14 residues. The CDR3 spells CSARDYAGGDTQYF. The CDR3 bases are TGCAGTGCTAGAGATTACGCGGGAGGAGATACGCAGTATTTT.

This chain connects TRBV12-3 or TRBV12-4 to TRBJ2-1; no reliable D call. V was clipped by 5 bases and J by 7 bases, with 12 bases between them. This CDR3 contains 13 residues. CDR3 nucleotide sequence: TGTGCCAGCAGTACGAACCGGTGGAATGAGCAGTTCTTC. This sequence encodes CASSTNRWNEQFF.

This clonotype was found a few times. The V call is TRBV19, the J call TRBJ2-6; 10 nucleotides agree with TRBD1. The CDR3 spans 16 residues. Unmatched junction bases numbered 4, after V lost 6 bases and J lost 2 bases. Germline V gives CDR1 LNHDA, CDR2 SQIVND (reference sequence). The CDR3 coding sequence is TGTGCCAGTAGCCTGGGACAGGGGACTGGGGCCAACGTCCTGACTTTC. Its protein is CASSLGQGTGANVLTF.

V is TRBV2 and J is TRBJ2-7; no reliable D call. Germline CDR1 reads SNHLY; CDR2 reads FYNNEI. The CDR3 extends over 12 amino acids. The germline V and J ends were trimmed by 2 bases and 3 bases, with 5 bases remaining between them. CDR3: CASSEWFYEQYF. As DNA, the CDR3 is TGTGCCAGCAGTGAATGGTTCTACGAGCAGTACTTC. The whole variable domain, remainder taken from reference TRBV2 and TRBJ2-7, is EPEVTQTPSHQVTQMGQEVILRCVPISNHLYFYWYRQILGQKVEFLVSFYNNEISEKSEIFDDQFSVERPDGSNFTLKIRSTKLEDSAMYFCASSEWFYEQYFGPGTRLTVT.

The chain combines TRBV6-5 with TRBJ1-2; D unresolved. This CDR3 has 15 residues. Trimming left V 2 bases short and J 0 bases short, with 10 bases between. Germline assignment: CDR1 MNHEY and CDR2 SVGAGI. The CDR3 bases are TGTGCCAGCAGTTACCGGGCAGAGCCTAACTATGGCTACACCTTC. Amino acid sequence: CASSYRAEPNYGYTF.